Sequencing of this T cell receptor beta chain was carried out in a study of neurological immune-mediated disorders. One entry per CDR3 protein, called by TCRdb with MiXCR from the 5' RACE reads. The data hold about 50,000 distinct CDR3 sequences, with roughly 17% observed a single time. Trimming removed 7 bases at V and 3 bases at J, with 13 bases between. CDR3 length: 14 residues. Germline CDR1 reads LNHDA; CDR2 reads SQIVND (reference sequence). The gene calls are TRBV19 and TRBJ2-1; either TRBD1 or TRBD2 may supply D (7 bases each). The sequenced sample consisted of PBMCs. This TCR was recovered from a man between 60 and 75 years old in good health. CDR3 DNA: TGTGCCAGTACTCAGGGGGGGAACTACAATGAGCAGTTCTTC. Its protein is CASTQGGNYNEQFF.